The T cell receptor beta chain described here comes from a study of T cells after yellow fever vaccination. In germline, CDR1 is SGHTA, CDR2 FQGNSA. With 3 bases removed from V and 7 bases from J, the gap between germline ends came to 10 bases. The CDR3 runs to 14 residues. Via MiXCR, TCRdb re-called the 5' RACE reads, giving one row per CDR3 protein. The data contain 300,000 or so distinct CDR3 sequences, around 10% of them seen just once; the ten biggest clones take up 3% to 3.5%. The sequenced sample was CD4+ T cells sorted from PBMCs, obtained 5 days after the yellow fever booster vaccination. The clonotype comes from a man between 18 and 29 years old who received the YFV17D yellow fever vaccine. The gene calls are TRBV7-2 and TRBJ1-6; D might be TRBD1 (6 bases). The CDR3 region is CASSLQGNNSPLHF. For the CDR3, the DNA is TGTGCCAGCAGCTTGCAGGGGAACAATTCACCCCTCCACTTT.